This TCR beta chain was identified in a study of T cells in Graves' hyperthyroidism and ophthalmopathy (dated by TCRdb to the late 2010s). For the study in its entirety: Peripheral blood samples were taken at initial diagnosis, before any treatment was given. To identify distinguishing TCR V-J signatures, a discovery cohort of around 98 patients was used, comprising 40 to 45 with Graves' ophthalmopathy and around 57 with stable Graves' hyperthyroidism. An independent validation cohort of under 20 hyperthyroidism patients and more than 15 patients who later progressed to ophthalmopathy tested prospective prediction of ophthalmopathy. The 100 discovery patients were randomly split 7:3 into training and test sets. The study also compared thyroid tissue and blood T-cell repertoires from roughly 6 Graves' hyperthyroidism patients. After blood sampling, hyperthyroidism patients were treated with methimazole at a starting dose of 30 mg daily, and ophthalmopathy patients were treated with high-dose intravenous methylprednisolone. The paper describes TCR Vbeta CDR3 sequencing of 140 or so peripheral blood samples, made up of 43 ophthalmopathy patients, around 73 hyperthyroidism patients and some 17 progressor patients.

Per the germline V gene, LGHNA is the CDR1 and YNFKEQ is the CDR2. Its CDR3 holds 16 amino acids, cysteine through phenylalanine. The TCR beta CDR3 regions were amplified from RNA transcripts. For the first round of RT-PCR on the TCR CDR3, the HTBI primer set was used together with the Qiagen OneStep RT-PCR kit. Libraries were constructed in a second round of multiplex PCR, after which size selection and purification were carried out. Paired-end sequencing of the libraries was performed with 100 bp reads on an Illumina HiSeq2000. As for the original processing: SOAPnuke was used to process the raw data, with reads discarded if the reads contained adapters or uncalled bases, had a mean Phred below 15, or lacked an exact constant-primer or identifier match. High-quality paired reads were merged using COPE v1.2.5, and each unique nucleotide sequence was defined as a clonotype. Clonotypes were aligned to IMGT TRBV, TRBD and TRBJ reference segments using MiTCR v1.1. Only V-J combinations with frequency above 0.0001, covering 99% to 99.2% of repertoires, were analysed. A TCS score was defined as the ratio of F50 (clonal expansion) to E x V (chaos), with BLOSUM62-based TCRdist applied between CDR3 peptides within each V-J. Welch's t-statistics and random forest reduced 450 to 600 V-J features to 10 to 15, which were used in a naive Bayes classifier (R e1071). The public reads were reanalyzed by TCRdb: fastp trimming at Q25, MiXCR alignment, in-frame beta chains only. CDR3 protein duplicates are merged, each entry listing the most common genes and DNA. TCRdb, not the original authors, processed these V and J calls. Within this sample are hundreds of thousands of distinct CDR3 sequences, with approximately 17% of them counted one time only. About 51% of the sample is in the top ten clones.

On the study overall, not on this receptor specifically: Ophthalmopathy was separated from stable hyperthyroidism by a 13 V-J signature model, with about 88% sensitivity and about 81% specificity obtained in cross-validation and 80%/75% obtained in testing. No statistical method was used to set the sample size in advance, and investigators knew the group allocation. Most expanded thyroid clonotypes (frequency above 0.001) were also detected in blood, a finding suggesting that blood repertoires may reflect thyroid immune responses. In validation, the model predicted progression to ophthalmopathy a median of around six months before onset, with about 64% sensitivity and roughly 73% specificity.

A word on this clonotype: Its antigen target is currently unknown. The DNA is omitted, as the CDR3 cannot be located on it reliably, and the CDR3 follows TCRdb's listing.

In the ophthalmopathy patients, disease was moderately to severely active, with a Clinical Activity Score of 3 or more, a NOSPECS grade of 4 or more, and a duration of less than 3 months. Any patient with an uncontrolled infection, another autoimmune disease, pregnancy or lactation was excluded. Diagnoses were based on clinical symptoms, serum thyroxine and TRAb, thyroid ultrasound and orbital computed tomography. Ficoll-Paque density gradient centrifugation was used to isolate PBMCs from 8 to 10 ml of fresh peripheral blood. Total RNA was extracted with Trizol reagent, and quality was checked on an Agilent 2100 Bioanalyzer.

The sample taken for sequencing was blood. Here the chain combines TRBV4-2 and TRBJ1-3. The clonotype originates from a woman aged 55-69 years with Graves' ophthalmopathy. CDR3 region: CASSQRTTSLETPYIF.